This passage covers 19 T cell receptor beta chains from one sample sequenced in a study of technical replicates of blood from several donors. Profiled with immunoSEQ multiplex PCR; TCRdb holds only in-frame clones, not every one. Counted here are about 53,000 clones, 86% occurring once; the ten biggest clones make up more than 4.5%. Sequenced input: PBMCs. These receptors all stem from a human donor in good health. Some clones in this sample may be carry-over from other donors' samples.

The CDR3 nucleotides are TGTGCCTGGAGTCTTTACACCGGGGAGCTGTTTTTT. Protein sequence: CAWSLYTGELFF. The rearrangement joins TRBV30 to TRBJ2-2; the D is unclear. The CDR3 has 12 amino acids. Trimming took off 2 bases at V and 3 bases at J, with 4 bases between the two ends. Germline CDR1 is GTSNPN and CDR2 is SVGIG (reference sequence).

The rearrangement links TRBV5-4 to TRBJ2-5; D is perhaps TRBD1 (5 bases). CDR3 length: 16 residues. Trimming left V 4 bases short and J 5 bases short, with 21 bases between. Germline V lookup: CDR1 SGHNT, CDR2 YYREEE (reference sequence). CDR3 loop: CASSLGGQGRVETQYF. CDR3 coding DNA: TGTGCCAGCAGCCTAGGTGGGCAGGGTAGAGTCGAGACCCAGTACTTC.

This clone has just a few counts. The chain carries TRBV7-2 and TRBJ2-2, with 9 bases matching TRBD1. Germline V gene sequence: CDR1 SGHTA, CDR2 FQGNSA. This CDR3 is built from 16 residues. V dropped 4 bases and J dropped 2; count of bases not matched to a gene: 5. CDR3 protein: CASSSGQGINTGELFF. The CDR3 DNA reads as TGTGCCAGCAGCTCGGGACAGGGAATTAACACCGGGGAGCTGTTTTTT.

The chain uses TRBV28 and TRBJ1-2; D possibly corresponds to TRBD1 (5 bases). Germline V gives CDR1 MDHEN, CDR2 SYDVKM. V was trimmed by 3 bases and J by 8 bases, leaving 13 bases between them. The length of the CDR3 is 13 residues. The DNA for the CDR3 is TGTGCCAGCAGTTTGCCAGGGACTTTGGGCTACACCTTC. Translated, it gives CASSLPGTLGYTF.

For the CDR3, the DNA is TGCGCCACTCCTCATGGGGGCAACATTAAGCCCCAGCATTTT. It encodes CATPHGGNIKPQHF. The chain links TRBV10-1 to TRBJ1-5, with D perhaps TRBD1 (6 bases). CDR3 size: 14 residues. CDR1 and CDR2 from the germline V gene are WNHNN and SYGVQD (reference sequence). The V and J ends lost 10 bases and 8 bases respectively, with 21 bases between them.

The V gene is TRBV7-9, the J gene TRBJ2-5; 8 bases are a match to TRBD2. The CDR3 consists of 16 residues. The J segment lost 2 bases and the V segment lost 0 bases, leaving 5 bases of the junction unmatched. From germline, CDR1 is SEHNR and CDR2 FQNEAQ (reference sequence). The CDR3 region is CASSLAVLAGQETQYF. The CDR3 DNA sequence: TGTGCCAGCAGCTTAGCGGTCCTAGCGGGTCAAGAGACCCAGTACTTC.

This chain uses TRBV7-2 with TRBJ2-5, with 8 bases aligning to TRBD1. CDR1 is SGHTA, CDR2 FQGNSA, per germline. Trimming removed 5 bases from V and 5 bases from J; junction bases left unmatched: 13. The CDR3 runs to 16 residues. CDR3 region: CASSIPGTGRRETQYF. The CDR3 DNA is TGTGCCAGCAGCATCCCCGGGACAGGCCGTCGGGAGACCCAGTACTTC.

CDR3: CASSGGGGQPQHF. For the CDR3, the DNA is TGCGCCAGCAGCGGGGGGGGTGGGCAGCCCCAGCATTTT. The genes are TRBV4-3 and TRBJ1-5; D perhaps matches TRBD1 (5 bases). V dropped 5 bases and J dropped 7 bases, with 12 bases sitting between them. CDR1 is LGHNA and CDR2 is YSLEER in the germline V gene. CDR3 length: 13 amino acids.

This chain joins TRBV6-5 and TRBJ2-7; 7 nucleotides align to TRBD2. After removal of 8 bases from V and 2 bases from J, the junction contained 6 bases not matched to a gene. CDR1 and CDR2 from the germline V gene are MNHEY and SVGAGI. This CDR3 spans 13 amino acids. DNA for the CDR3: TGTGCCAGCTTAGCGGGTGGGGCCTACGAGCAGTACTTC. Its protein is CASLAGGAYEQYF.

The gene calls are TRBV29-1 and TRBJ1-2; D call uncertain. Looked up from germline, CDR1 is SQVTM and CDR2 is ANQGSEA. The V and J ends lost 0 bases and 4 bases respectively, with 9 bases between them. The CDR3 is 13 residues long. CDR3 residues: CSVEDTRIYGYTF. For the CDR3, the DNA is TGCAGCGTTGAAGATACCAGGATCTATGGCTACACCTTC.

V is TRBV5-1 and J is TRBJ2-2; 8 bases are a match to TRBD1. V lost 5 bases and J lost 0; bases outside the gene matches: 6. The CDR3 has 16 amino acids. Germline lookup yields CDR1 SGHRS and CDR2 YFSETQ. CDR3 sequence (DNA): TGCGCCAGCAGGACCACAGGGGGACCGAACACCGGGGAGCTGTTTTTT. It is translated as CASRTTGGPNTGELFF.

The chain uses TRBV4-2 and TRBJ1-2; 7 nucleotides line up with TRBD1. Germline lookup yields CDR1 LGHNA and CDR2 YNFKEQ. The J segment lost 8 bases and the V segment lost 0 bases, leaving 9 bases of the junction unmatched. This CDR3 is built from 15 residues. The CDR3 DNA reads TGTGCCAGCAGCCAAGATCTAACAGGGGTCGGGGGCTACACCTTC. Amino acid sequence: CASSQDLTGVGGYTF.

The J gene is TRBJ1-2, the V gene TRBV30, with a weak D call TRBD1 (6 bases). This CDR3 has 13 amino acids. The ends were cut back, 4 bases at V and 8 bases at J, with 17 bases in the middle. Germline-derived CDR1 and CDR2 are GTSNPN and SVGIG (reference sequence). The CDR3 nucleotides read TGTGCCTGGACCCTCCGGGGGGGCGGGGGCTACACCTTC. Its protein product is CAWTLRGGGGYTF.

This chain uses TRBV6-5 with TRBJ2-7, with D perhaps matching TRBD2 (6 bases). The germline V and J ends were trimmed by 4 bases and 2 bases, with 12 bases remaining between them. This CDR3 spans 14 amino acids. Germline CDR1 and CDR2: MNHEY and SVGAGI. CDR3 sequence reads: CASSSEGRPYEQYF. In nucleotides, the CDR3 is TGTGCCAGCAGTTCGGAGGGTAGACCCTACGAGCAGTACTTC.

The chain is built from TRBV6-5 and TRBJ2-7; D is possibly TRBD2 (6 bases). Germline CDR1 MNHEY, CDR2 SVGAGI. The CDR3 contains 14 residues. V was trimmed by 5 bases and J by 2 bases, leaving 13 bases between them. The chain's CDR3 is CASSQLTRTYEQYF. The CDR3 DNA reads TGTGCCAGCAGTCAATTGACTAGAACCTACGAGCAGTACTTC.

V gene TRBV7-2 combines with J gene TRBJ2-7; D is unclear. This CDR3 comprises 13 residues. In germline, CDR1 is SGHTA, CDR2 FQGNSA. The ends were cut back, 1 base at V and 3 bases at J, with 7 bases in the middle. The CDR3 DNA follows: TGTGCCAGCAGCTTAGAGAGGCACTACGAGCAGTACTTC. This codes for CASSLERHYEQYF. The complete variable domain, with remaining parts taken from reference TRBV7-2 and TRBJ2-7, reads GAGVSQSPSNKVTEKGKDVELRCDPISGHTALYWYRQSLGQGLEFLIYFQGNSAPDKSGLPSDRFSAERTGGSVSTLTIQRTQQEDSAVYLCASSLERHYEQYFGPGTRLTVT.

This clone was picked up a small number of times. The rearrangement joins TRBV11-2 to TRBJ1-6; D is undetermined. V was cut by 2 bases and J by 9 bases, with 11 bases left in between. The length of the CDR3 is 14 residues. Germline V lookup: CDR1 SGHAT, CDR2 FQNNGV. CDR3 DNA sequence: TGTGCCAGCAGCTTACTCCTCGGCGGTTCACCCCTCCACTTT. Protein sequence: CASSLLLGGSPLHF.

CDR3 amino acids: CASSLGLDEQFF. CDR3 nucleotides: TGTGCCAGCAGCTTAGGGCTCGATGAGCAGTTCTTC. The chain links TRBV7-8 to TRBJ2-1; D gene uncertain. Trimming removed 1 base at V and 8 bases at J, with 6 bases between. Germline V gene sequence: CDR1 SGHVS, CDR2 FQNEAQ. There are 12 residues in the CDR3. Complete variable domain (other parts from reference TRBV7-8 and TRBJ2-1): GAGVSQSPRYKVAKRGQDVALRCDPISGHVSLFWYQQALGQGPEFLTYFQNEAQLDKSGLPSDRFFAERPEGSVSTLKIQRTQQEDSAVYLCASSLGLDEQFFGPGTRLTVL.

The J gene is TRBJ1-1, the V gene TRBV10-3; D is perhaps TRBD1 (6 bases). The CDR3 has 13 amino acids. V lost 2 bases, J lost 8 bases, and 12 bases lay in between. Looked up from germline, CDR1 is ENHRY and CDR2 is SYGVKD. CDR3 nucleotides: TGTGCCATCAGTGAGGGGACAAGTGACGAAGCTTTCTTT. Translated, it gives CAISEGTSDEAFF.